Below are 9 T cell receptor beta chains sequenced from a single sample in a study of cytomegalovirus exposure and HLA in healthy donors. This PCR relied on a set of 60 Vbeta primers and 13 Jbeta primers. Produced via immunoSEQ multiplex PCR; TCRdb's table is partial and in-frame only. This table holds about 190,000 clones, around 86% found once. The source material was PBMCs. These receptors originate from a man aged 30 to 39 in good health and CMV-seronegative.

The chain combines TRBV28 with TRBJ2-1; TRBD1 aligns across 7 bases. This CDR3 region has 14 residues. The V gene's germline CDR1 is MDHEN and CDR2 SYDVKM. V trimming: 4 bases; J trimming: 4 bases; junction bases outside the gene matches: 4. The CDR3 spells CASSWDRLYNEQFF. The DNA for the CDR3 is TGTGCCAGCAGTTGGGACAGACTATACAATGAGCAGTTCTTC. The complete variable domain, with remaining parts taken from reference TRBV28 and TRBJ2-1, reads DVKVTQSSRYLVKRTGEKVFLECVQDMDHENMFWYRQDPGLGLRLIYFSYDVKMKEKGDIPEGYSVSREKKERFSLILESASTNQTSMYLCASSWDRLYNEQFFGPGTRLTVL.

The genes are TRBV11-3 and TRBJ2-1; 7 bases are shared with TRBD2. Unmatched junction bases numbered 7, after V lost 5 bases and J lost 6 bases. The CDR3 consists of 14 residues. CDR1 and CDR2 (germline): SGHNT, YENEEA. This CDR3 reads CASSPMGGSNEQFF. In nucleotides, the CDR3 is TGTGCCAGCAGCCCAATGGGAGGGTCCAATGAGCAGTTCTTC.

This chain links TRBV25-1 with TRBJ1-1; the D gene is possibly TRBD1 (6 bases). Germline loops: CDR1 MGHDK, CDR2 SYGVNS. The CDR3 is made up of 14 amino acids. This chain's CDR3 is CSTTGGAGDTEAFF. The CDR3 coding sequence is TGTTCTACAACGGGGGGGGCAGGGGACACTGAAGCTTTCTTT.

This clone has a single count. The rearrangement uses TRBV29-1 and TRBJ2-7; D is possibly TRBD2 (5 bases). V gave up 4 bases and J gave up 7 bases, with 17 bases separating them. The CDR3 is 13 amino acids. The V gene's germline CDR1 is SQVTM and CDR2 ANQGSEA. The CDR3 DNA is TGCAGCGTTGGTTCGCGCTATACGGGGGAGCAGTACTTC. Its protein is CSVGSRYTGEQYF.

The rearrangement links TRBV18 to TRBJ2-2; 7 bases align to TRBD1. Germline values: CDR1 KGHSH, CDR2 LQKENI. With V trimmed by 3 bases and J by 3 bases, 7 bases remained unmatched. The CDR3 extends over 16 amino acids. Here the CDR3 DNA reads TGTGCCAGCTCACCTCTAGGGCAGGGGGACACCGGGGAGCTGTTTTTT. As protein: CASSPLGQGDTGELFF.

This clone was observed a handful of times. V gene TRBV9 combines with J gene TRBJ2-2; TRBD1 matches at 7 bases. CDR1 and CDR2 (germline): SGDLS, YYNGEE. After removal of 1 base from V and 2 bases from J, the junction contained 5 bases not matched to a gene. CDR3 length: 16 amino acids. The DNA of the CDR3 is TGTGCCAGCAGCGTAAGTGGGACAGTCAACACCGGGGAGCTGTTTTTT. The encoded protein is CASSVSGTVNTGELFF.

The chain carries TRBV5-1 and TRBJ2-3; TRBD2 matches 7 bases. Losses at the gene ends were 0 bases for V and 4 bases for J; bases not matched to a gene: 8. CDR3 length: 16 residues. In germline, CDR1 is SGHRS, CDR2 YFSETQ. For the CDR3, the DNA is TGCGCCAGCAGCTTGGGACTAGCAAAGAAGGCAGATACGCAGTATTTT. This gives the protein CASSLGLAKKADTQYF.

The J gene is TRBJ2-2, the V gene TRBV6-6; D is unresolved. This CDR3 spans 15 amino acids. The V end lost 2 bases, the J end lost 2 bases, and 9 bases lay between the germline ends. Germline V gene sequence: CDR1 MNHNY, CDR2 SVGAGI (reference sequence). The CDR3 DNA follows: TGTGCCAGCAGTTACGCCGAGCCAAACACCGGGGAGCTGTTTTTT. Its translation: CASSYAEPNTGELFF.

This clone was observed a few times. This rearrangement joins TRBV5-6 to TRBJ1-5, with TRBD1 matching 7 bases. Germline V gives CDR1 SGHDT, CDR2 YYEEEE. J lost 5 bases, V lost 2 bases, and 4 bases had no gene match. The CDR3 has 14 residues. DNA of the CDR3: TGTGCCAGCAGCTTTACAGGGGACGATCAGCCCCAGCATTTT. Amino acids: CASSFTGDDQPQHF.